The present T cell receptor beta chain was sequenced within a study of early T cells in non-severe SARS-CoV-2 infection (dated by TCRdb to the early 2020s). A note on the overall study: Because TCR sequencing relied on bulk RNA taken from unsorted whole blood, pairing of alpha and beta chains was not possible. Overall study outcomes, separate from this receptor: Matching against VDJdb was skewed toward anti-spike CD8 responses, likely underestimated virus-specific expansions, and missed private and CD4 specificities.

This clonotype showed up many times. Its antigen is still unknown. Base-call qualities are not available, and no considerably larger clone is one nucleotide away. A case-control design nested within a healthcare worker cohort in London, UK, was used, with weekly nasopharyngeal swab PCR tests and blood sampling performed. Between 23 and 31 March 2020, the week of the UK lockdown, healthcare workers were enrolled and then followed up weekly for as long as 16 weeks. The cysteine opens and the phenylalanine closes a CDR3 of 17 amino acids. Left in the record is the CDR3 DNA by itself, 51 bases read in frame from the first base. The germline V gene gives CDR1 as SGHTA and CDR2 as FQGNSA. V is reduced by 2 bases and J by 0 bases, leaving a spacing of 11 bases between them. Library construction relied on 5' RACE. The sequencer listed for this sample is NextSeq 500. In the TCR library protocol, unique molecular identifiers were attached to individual cDNA molecules to correct for PCR bias and sequencing error. Sequencing covered both TCR alpha and beta chains, and within each sample the abundances of alpha and beta sequences were tightly co-correlated. Regarding the original processing steps: Decombinator V4 was used to perform V gene, J gene and CDR3 annotation of TCR sequences. Expanded TCRs were defined as changing significantly between any two time points under a Poisson model with p below 0.0001. TCR abundances were normalised to the total number of TCRs sequenced in each sample and reported as counts per million. TRAV1-2 paired with TRAJ12, TRAJ20 or TRAJ33 defined MAIT TCRs, while TRAV10 paired with TRAJ18 defined iNKT TCRs. VDJdb, accessed 1 November 2021, was searched for CMV, EBV and SARS-CoV-2 annotated TCRs, with TCRs annotated for multiple antigens excluded. TCRdb reprocessing: public reads trimmed at Q25 with fastp, clones called with MiXCR, in-frame beta chains kept. Rows merge per CDR3 protein into single entries with the most common DNA and genes. The V and J calls were not made by the authors but by TCRdb's processing. This sample lists 30,000 or so distinct CDR3 sequences; 6% to 7% were detected once. Jointly, the top ten make up about two fifths of the sample.

The chain employs TRBV7-2 and TRBJ2-6; the D gene lacks a confident call. This TCR was sampled from an adult who was a healthcare worker with PCR-confirmed SARS-CoV-2 infection or an uninfected control (not recorded which). Sequenced material: whole blood. Here is the DNA: TGTGCCAGCAGCTTACTACTACAGAGCTCTGGGGCCAACGTCCTGACTTTC. It codes for CASSLLLQSSGANVLTF.